A single sample gave rise to the 24 T cell receptor beta chains below, sequenced in a study of blood T cell repertoires in COVID-19. TCRdb keeps only in-frame clones here, not all; method: immunoSEQ multiplex PCR. The top ten clones hold about 20% of a sample with roughly 170,000 clones, roughly nine tenths of them seen once. The specimen was peripheral blood. The receptor source for this set is a man aged 70-80 years with active or convalescent COVID-19.

This chain joins TRBV27 and TRBJ1-1, with D maybe TRBD1 (6 bases). Germline values: CDR1 MNHEY, CDR2 SMNVEV (reference sequence). This CDR3 spans 15 amino acids. Trimming removed 3 bases from V and 0 bases from J, with 11 bases in between. The CDR3 DNA is TGTGCCAGCAGTTTGAGGCAGGGGTTGAACACTGAAGCTTTCTTT. Protein sequence: CASSLRQGLNTEAFF.

The gene calls are TRBV6-5 and TRBJ2-1; 8 positions match TRBD1. V lost 5 bases, J lost 11 bases, and 8 bases stayed unmatched. Germline V gene lookup returns CDR1 MNHEY and CDR2 SVGAGI. The CDR3 extends over 13 amino acids. CDR3 in amino acids: CASSRGQERKQFF. The CDR3 nucleotides are TGTGCCAGCAGTAGGGGACAGGAGAGAAAGCAGTTCTTC.

The genes are TRBV28 and TRBJ1-5, with D unresolved. Trimming took off 5 bases at V and 5 bases at J, with 13 bases between the two ends. The CDR3 is 14 residues long. Germline CDR1 reads MDHEN; CDR2 reads SYDVKM. Written as DNA, the CDR3 is TGTGCCAGCAGTACCCTCCCACGGGATCAGCCCCAGCATTTT. It yields the protein CASSTLPRDQPQHF.

The chain carries TRBV19 and TRBJ1-1, with TRBD1 as a possible D gene (6 bases). The CDR3 runs to 15 residues. CDR1 is LNHDA and CDR2 is SQIVND in the germline V gene (reference sequence). Trimming removed 3 bases at V and 0 bases at J, with 11 bases between. The CDR3 is CASSIRQGMNTEAFF. CDR3 nucleotide sequence: TGTGCCAGTAGTATTCGGCAGGGGATGAACACTGAAGCTTTCTTT.

This chain joins TRBV28 and TRBJ1-4; D is possibly TRBD1 (6 bases). The V and J ends lost 6 bases and 3 bases respectively, with 11 bases between them. The CDR3 runs 14 residues. Germline values: CDR1 MDHEN, CDR2 SYDVKM. The CDR3 coding sequence is TGTGCCAGCAGCAGGGGACAAGCTAATGAAAAACTGTTTTTT. This translates into CASSRGQANEKLFF.

This clone was recorded only once. This chain joins TRBV2 and TRBJ2-1; D possibly corresponds to TRBD2 (6 bases). V lost 6 bases and J 6 bases, leaving 18 bases between the germline ends. The length of the CDR3 is 15 residues. Per germline, CDR1 SNHLY and CDR2 FYNNEI. The CDR3 DNA reads as TGTGCCAGCAGCCGGGACTTCGCTGGGGGCAATGAGCAGTTCTTC. This encodes CASSRDFAGGNEQFF.

V usage is TRBV6-2 or TRBV6-3 and J usage is TRBJ2-1; possible D gene TRBD1, 6 bases. V lost 5 bases and J 9 bases, leaving 17 bases between the germline ends. Germline-derived CDR1 and CDR2 are MNHEY and SVGEGT. This CDR3 has 14 amino acids. The CDR3 DNA follows: TGTGCCAGCAGTAAAACAGGGATCCCCATTGAGCAGTTCTTC. Translated: CASSKTGIPIEQFF.

This chain uses TRBV5-8 with TRBJ2-7; 8 bases line up with TRBD2. J was trimmed by 2 bases and V by 0 bases; bases with no gene match: 10. The germline CDR1 and CDR2 sequences are SGHTS and YDEGEE. The CDR3 is 17 amino acids. This CDR3 is CASSLALAGYSPYEQYF. The CDR3 DNA reads TGTGCCAGCAGCTTGGCTCTAGCGGGCTACTCACCCTACGAGCAGTACTTC.

This sequence joins TRBV7-2 and TRBJ1-5, with unresolved D. The CDR3 is 15 residues long. V was shortened by 4 bases and J by 0 bases, with 10 bases between the two germline ends. CDR1 SGHTA and CDR2 FQGNSA come from the germline V gene. The CDR3 loop reads CASSSRRDSNQPQHF. The CDR3 DNA sequence: TGTGCCAGCAGCTCGCGACGGGATAGCAATCAGCCCCAGCATTTT.

The chain employs TRBV10-2 and TRBJ1-1, with D uncertain. This CDR3 has 14 amino acids. Germline V gene sequence: CDR1 WSHSY, CDR2 SAAADI. V was trimmed by 10 bases and J by 1 base, leaving 16 bases between them. CDR3 amino acids: CATLLTFPNTEAFF. In DNA, the CDR3 is TGCGCCACCCTCCTGACATTCCCGAACACTGAAGCTTTCTTT.

The rearrangement joins TRBV6-5 to TRBJ2-7; 9 positions match TRBD2. Germline V CDR1 and CDR2: MNHEY, SVGAGI. The V segment lost 6 bases and the J segment 5 bases; nucleotides outside the gene matches: 8. The CDR3 is 14 amino acids. For the CDR3, the DNA is TGTGCCAGCAGATCTAGCGGGAAGGTCCACGAGCAGTACTTC. It yields the protein CASRSSGKVHEQYF.

The genes are TRBV20-1 and TRBJ1-1, with a weak D call TRBD1 (6 bases). V shed 6 bases and J shed 3 bases, with 8 bases lying between them. The CDR3 contains 11 residues. The germline V gene has CDR1 DFQATT and CDR2 SNEGSKA (reference sequence). CDR3 region: CSAHRDTEAFF. The DNA of the CDR3 is TGCAGTGCCCACAGGGACACTGAAGCTTTCTTT.

The chain employs TRBV7-2 and TRBJ1-2; 10 nucleotides agree with TRBD1. J lost 8 bases, V lost 5 bases, and 8 bases had no gene match. CDR1 is SGHTA, CDR2 FQGNSA, per germline. The CDR3 runs 14 residues. The CDR3 DNA is TGTGCCAGCAGCCTTGGACAGGGGGATGTGGGCTACACCTTC. It specifies CASSLGQGDVGYTF.

V gene TRBV5-1 combines with J gene TRBJ1-2, with D possibly matching TRBD1 (6 bases). The CDR3 contains 16 residues. V was shortened by 3 bases and J by 0 bases, with 15 bases between the two germline ends. Germline V gives CDR1 SGHRS, CDR2 YFSETQ. CDR3 nucleotides: TGCGCCAGCAGCTCGGCCGGGACACCCGCTAACTATGGCTACACCTTC. As protein: CASSSAGTPANYGYTF. Full variable domain (rest looked up from reference TRBV5-1 and TRBJ1-2): KAGVTQTPRYLIKTRGQQVTLSCSPISGHRSVSWYQQTPGQGLQFLFEYFSETQRNKGNFPGRFSGRQFSNSRSEMNVSTLELGDSALYLCASSSAGTPANYGYTFGSGTRLTVV.

V usage is TRBV6-2 or TRBV6-3 and J usage is TRBJ1-5, with D tentatively TRBD1 (5 bases). Per germline, CDR1 MNHEY and CDR2 SVGEGT. The germline V and J ends were trimmed by 2 bases and 0 bases, with 8 bases remaining between them. The CDR3 is 15 residues long. The CDR3 coding sequence is TGTGCCAGCAGTTACCTGGGGCATAGCAATCAGCCCCAGCATTTT. This gives the protein CASSYLGHSNQPQHF.

The chain has TRBV7-9 and TRBJ2-7; the match to TRBD1 covers 7 bases. With 4 bases clipped from V and 4 bases from J, the junction kept 13 bases outside the gene matches. This CDR3 contains 16 residues. CDR1 and CDR2 (germline): SEHNR, FQNEAQ (reference sequence). Here the CDR3 reads CASSSTNLDRRYEQYF. The CDR3 coding sequence is TGTGCCAGCAGCTCGACGAACCTGGACAGGAGGTACGAGCAGTACTTC.

The V gene is TRBV5-1, the J gene TRBJ1-2; the D gene is possibly TRBD1 (6 bases). From germline, CDR1 is SGHRS and CDR2 YFSETQ. The CDR3 sequence is 16 residues long. The V gene lost 5 bases and the J gene lost 2 bases, with 19 bases spanning the gap. Here the CDR3 DNA reads TGCGCCAGCAGTTTCACAGGGTCAGTCTCCAACTATGGCTACACCTTC. Protein product: CASSFTGSVSNYGYTF.

This chain uses TRBV19 with TRBJ1-2; D gene uncertain. Germline CDR1 LNHDA, CDR2 SQIVND (reference sequence). The ends were cut back, 11 bases at V and 8 bases at J, with 21 bases in the middle. CDR3 length: 13 amino acids. The CDR3 loop is CACAGRSERGYTF. The CDR3 nucleotides read TGTGCCTGCGCCGGCAGGAGTGAGCGGGGCTACACCTTC.

V is TRBV11-2 and J is TRBJ1-2, with TRBD1 matching over 10 bases. J lost 3 bases, V lost 5 bases, and 9 bases had no gene match. The CDR3 is made up of 16 amino acids. The V gene's germline CDR1 is SGHAT and CDR2 FQNNGV. The DNA for the CDR3 is TGTGCCAGCAGCGAAACTCCGGGACAGGGGCACTATGGCTACACCTTC. Its protein product is CASSETPGQGHYGYTF.

In this sample, this clone turned up a few times. The gene calls are TRBV2 and TRBJ2-3, with 11 bases that match TRBD2. The CDR3 loop spans 16 amino acids. V lost 3 bases to trimming and J lost 4 bases; unmatched junction nucleotides: 6. The germline V gene encodes CDR1 SNHLY and CDR2 FYNNEI. The CDR3 sequence is CASSDWLAGGADTQYF. CDR3 bases: TGTGCCAGCAGTGACTGGCTAGCGGGAGGCGCAGATACGCAGTATTTT.

The chain carries TRBV7-9 and TRBJ1-2; 9 bases are shared with TRBD1. The J segment lost 8 bases and the V segment lost 7 bases, leaving 14 bases of the junction unmatched. The CDR3 runs 15 residues. The germline CDR1 and CDR2 sequences are SEHNR and FQNEAQ (reference sequence). CDR3 sequence reads: CASTAPWTGAGGYTF. CDR3 in DNA: TGTGCCAGCACCGCACCGTGGACAGGGGCGGGGGGCTACACCTTC. Filled out from reference TRBV7-9 and TRBJ1-2, the complete variable domain reads DTGVSQNPRHKITKRGQNVTFRCDPISEHNRLYWYRQTLGQGPEFLTYFQNEAQLEKSRLLSDRFSAERPKGSFSTLEIQRTEQGDSAMYLCASTAPWTGAGGYTFGSGTRLTVV.

The chain recombines TRBV13 with TRBJ1-6; TRBD1 matches at 8 bases. Germline V gene sequence: CDR1 PRHDT, CDR2 FYEKMQ (reference sequence). The CDR3 has 16 amino acids. V was clipped by 5 bases and J by 9 bases; unmatched bases: 12. CDR3 region: CASSLFRQGSGSPLHF. As DNA, the CDR3 is TGTGCCAGCAGCCTCTTCCGACAGGGGTCTGGTTCACCCCTCCACTTT. Variable domain in full (rest from reference TRBV13 and TRBJ1-6): AAGVIQSPRHLIKEKRETATLKCYPIPRHDTVYWYQQGPGQDPQFLISFYEKMQSDKGSIPDRFSAQQFSDYHSELNMSSLELGDSALYFCASSLFRQGSGSPLHFGNGTRLTVT.

This chain uses TRBV7-9 with TRBJ1-2, with 7 bases lining up with TRBD1. V was pared by 1 base and J by 8 bases, with 7 bases of the junction left unmatched. The CDR3 contains 14 residues. The germline CDR1 and CDR2 sequences are SEHNR and FQNEAQ (reference sequence). The DNA for the CDR3 is TGTGCCAGCAGCTTAGGTGGCAGGGGGACCGGCTACACCTTC. It specifies CASSLGGRGTGYTF.

V gene TRBV20-1 combines with J gene TRBJ2-3, with TRBD2 matching 8 bases. The length of the CDR3 is 15 residues. The V segment lost 3 bases and the J segment 7 bases; nucleotides outside the gene matches: 12. Per germline, CDR1 DFQATT and CDR2 SNEGSKA (reference sequence). CDR3 amino acids: CSASYGGAIKNTQYF. The CDR3 coding sequence is TGCAGTGCTAGTTACGGGGGGGCGATTAAGAATACGCAGTATTTT.